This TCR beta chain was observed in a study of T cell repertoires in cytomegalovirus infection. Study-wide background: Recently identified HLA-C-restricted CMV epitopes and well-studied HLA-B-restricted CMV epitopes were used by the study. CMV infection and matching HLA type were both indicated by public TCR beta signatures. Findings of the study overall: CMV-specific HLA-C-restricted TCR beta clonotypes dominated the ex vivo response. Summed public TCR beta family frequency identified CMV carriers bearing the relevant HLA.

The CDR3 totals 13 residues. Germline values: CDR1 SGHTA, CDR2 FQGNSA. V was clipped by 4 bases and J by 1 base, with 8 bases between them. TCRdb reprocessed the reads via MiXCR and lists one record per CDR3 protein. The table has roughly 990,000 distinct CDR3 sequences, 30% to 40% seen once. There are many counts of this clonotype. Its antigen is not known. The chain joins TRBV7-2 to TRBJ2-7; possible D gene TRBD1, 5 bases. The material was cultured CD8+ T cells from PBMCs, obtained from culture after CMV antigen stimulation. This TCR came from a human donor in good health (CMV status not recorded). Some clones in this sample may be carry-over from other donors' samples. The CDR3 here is CASSSTASYEQYF. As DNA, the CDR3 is TGTGCCAGCAGCTCGACAGCGTCCTACGAGCAGTACTTC.